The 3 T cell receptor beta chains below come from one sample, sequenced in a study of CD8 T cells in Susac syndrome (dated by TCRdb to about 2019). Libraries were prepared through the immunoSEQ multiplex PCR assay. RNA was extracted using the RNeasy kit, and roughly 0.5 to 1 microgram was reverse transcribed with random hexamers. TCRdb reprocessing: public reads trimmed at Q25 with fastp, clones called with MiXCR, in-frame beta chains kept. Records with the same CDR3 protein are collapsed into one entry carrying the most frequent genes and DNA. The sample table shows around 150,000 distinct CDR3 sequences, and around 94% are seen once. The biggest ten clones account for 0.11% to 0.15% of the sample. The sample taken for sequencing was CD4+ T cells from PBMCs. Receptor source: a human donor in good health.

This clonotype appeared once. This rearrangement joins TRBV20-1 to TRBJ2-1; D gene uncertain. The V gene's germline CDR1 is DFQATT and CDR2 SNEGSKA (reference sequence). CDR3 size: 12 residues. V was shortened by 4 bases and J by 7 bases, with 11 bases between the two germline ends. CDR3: CSANARQNEQFF. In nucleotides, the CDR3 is TGCAGTGCTAACGCCAGGCAGAATGAGCAGTTCTTC.

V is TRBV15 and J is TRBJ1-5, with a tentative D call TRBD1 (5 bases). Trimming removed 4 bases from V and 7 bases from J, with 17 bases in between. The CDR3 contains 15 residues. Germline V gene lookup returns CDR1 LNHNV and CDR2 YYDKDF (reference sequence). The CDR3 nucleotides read TGTGCCACCAGCATGTTGGCAGGGACCGGGCAGCCCCAGCATTTT. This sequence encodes CATSMLAGTGQPQHF.

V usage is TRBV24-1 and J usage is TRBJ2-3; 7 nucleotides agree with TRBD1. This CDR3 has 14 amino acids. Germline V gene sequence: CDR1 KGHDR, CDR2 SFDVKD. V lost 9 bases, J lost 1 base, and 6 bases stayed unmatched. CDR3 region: CATDSTGGTDTQYF. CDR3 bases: TGTGCCACCGATTCTACAGGGGGCACAGATACGCAGTATTTT.